This T cell receptor (beta chain) was sequenced for a study of blood T cells in healthy people across ages (dated by TCRdb to about 2015). Study-wide context: Template switching captured roughly one uniquely barcoded TCR beta cDNA molecule per two T cells in model experiments. The study analyzed two additional independent replicas of 1 million unique cDNA reads from the same blood draw for two donors, one aged 18 to 30 and one aged 80 or older. To avoid experimental bias, donors of different ages were distributed randomly across sequencing lanes. The donors were divided into four age groups: young (average around 17 years), middle-aged (approximately 41), aged (approximately 59) and long-lived (about 80). To track age-related changes in TCR beta repertoire diversity, the study relied on deep sequencing normalized with unique cDNA molecular identifiers. Broad study findings and their caveats: Observed TCR beta diversity correlated strongly with the percentage of naive T cells measured by flow cytometry. Compared with the aged group, the long-lived group had more naive CD4+ T cells, fewer expanded clones and increased TCR diversity, suggesting age selection. The CMV infection status of donors was not known, potentially confounding age-related changes in expanded clonotypes. Estimates of total diversity from one million sequenced T cells were regarded as lower bounds and underestimates. As age increased, observed TCR beta diversity per million T cells dropped in a roughly linear way, and a significant reduction was already evident by age 40. Since profiling was done on bulk unsorted PBMCs, naive and antigen-experienced compartments could not be conclusively compared.

The roughly 37 donors, aged roughly 6 to 100 years, were systemically healthy Caucasian individuals from Russia. Each donor gave 8 to 10 milliliters of peripheral blood, drawn into EDTA-treated Vacutainer tubes. Ficoll-Paque density-gradient centrifugation was used to isolate PBMCs, with at least 6.5 million per sample. Total RNA was extracted from PBMCs with Trizol reagent, with at least 6 micrograms obtained per sample. For every donor, flow cytometry on a PBMC aliquot measured the percentage of naive CD45RAhigh/CD27high T cells. Sequences MGHDK (CDR1) and SYGVNS (CDR2) are obtained from the germline V gene. Taken from cysteine to phenylalanine, the CDR3 has 20 residues. Here the CDR3 DNA is all that survives: 60 bases in frame from base 1. After removal of 4 bases from V and 0 bases from J, the junction retains 14 bases not matched to a gene. Library generation was performed with 5' RACE. The reads were generated on an Illumina HiSeq 2500. A second PCR of roughly 7 to 12 cycles was run with a J-beta primer mix and a sample-barcoded 5' primer. A template-switch 5' adaptor carrying 12 random nucleotides introduced a unique molecular identifier onto each TCR beta cDNA molecule. Each sample yielded at least 3 million CDR3-containing paired-end reads. First-strand cDNA synthesis was performed from all RNA using the Mint cDNA synthesis kit, with priming by a TRBC-specific oligonucleotide. After uracil-DNA glycosylase treatment, a first 18-cycle PCR used universal primers M1SS and BC2_uni_R on all cDNA. The study's processing was this. For normalization, 1 million high-quality reads were randomly selected from each sample, with every read carrying a distinct molecular identifier. Reads with shared molecular identifiers were discarded instead of being binned into consensus sequences. CDR3 identification, clonotype clustering and error correction used MiTCR with a Q25 quality threshold and the strictest error-elimination algorithm. A nonparametric unseen species model using Euler transformation provided a lower-bound estimate of total TCR beta diversity. Using fastp trimming at Q25 and MiXCR clonotype assembly, TCRdb reanalyzed the public sequencing data and kept in-frame beta chains. Rows with one shared CDR3 protein collapse into an entry with the most common genes and DNA. These V and J calls derive from TCRdb rather than the authors' analysis. The sample contains hundreds of thousands of distinct CDR3 sequences, around half of them found a single time. 30% to 35% of the sample is in the top ten clones.

To note about this clonotype: Which antigen it targets is not known. Per-base quality was not reported, and no clone a single base away is much larger than it.

This TCR was sampled from a woman aged 55-69 years in good health. The sequence links TRBV25-1 to TRBJ2-6; 8 of the junction bases match TRBD1. Sequenced sample: blood. For the CDR3, the sequence is CASSAPWGRTGSSGANVLTF. The DNA sequence follows: TGTGCCAGCAGTGCCCCCTGGGGTAGGACAGGGTCCTCTGGGGCCAACGTCCTGACTTTC.